Listed below are T cell receptor beta chains from one sample, sequenced in a study of T cells in Graves' hyperthyroidism and ophthalmopathy. One entry per CDR3 protein results from TCRdb running MiXCR on the multiplex PCR reads. The repertoire consists of hundreds of thousands of distinct CDR3 sequences, with roughly an eighth occurring once and the leading ten covering 34%. Sequenced input: blood. These TCRs come from a woman aged 40 to 50 with Graves' ophthalmopathy. CDR3s leave out the opening cysteine and the closing phenylalanine or tryptophan. A D gene is named only where the DNA matches it firmly. The listing skips clone size in some rows; elsewhere it reads once, few, many or a size class.

clone size: -; D gene: TRBD1; V gene: TRBV28; J gene: TRBJ1-2; CDR3 protein: ASSSRVGQGAQDYGYT
clone size: many; D gene: TRBD2; V gene: TRBV6-1; J gene: TRBJ2-3; CDR3 protein: ASSYAGGNPDTQY
clone size: -; D gene: -; V gene: TRBV5-1; J gene: TRBJ1-3; CDR3 protein: ASSLRGIGNTIY
clone size: many; D gene: -; V gene: TRBV12-3/TRBV12-4; J gene: TRBJ1-2; CDR3 protein: ASSSQGGNNYGYT
clone size: many; D gene: -; V gene: TRBV7-2; J gene: TRBJ1-5; CDR3 protein: ASSLAGSGGQPQH
clone size: few; D gene: TRBD2; V gene: TRBV4-1; J gene: TRBJ2-7; CDR3 protein: ASSQGLAGGTYEQY
clone size: few; D gene: TRBD1; V gene: TRBV2; J gene: TRBJ2-6; CDR3 protein: ASRGCRGLSGANVLT
clone size: once; D gene: -; V gene: TRBV3-1; J gene: TRBJ1-1; CDR3 protein: ASSRGNMNTEAF
clone size: many; D gene: -; V gene: TRBV10-1; J gene: TRBJ1-1; CDR3 protein: ASRQGTEAF
clone size: -; D gene: -; V gene: TRBV12-3/TRBV12-4; J gene: TRBJ2-1; CDR3 protein: ASSPTASEQF
clone size: many; D gene: TRBD1; V gene: TRBV7-9; J gene: TRBJ1-4; CDR3 protein: ASSLTGGNEEKLF
clone size: few; D gene: TRBD1; V gene: TRBV4-2; J gene: TRBJ1-5; CDR3 protein: ASSQGQGVNQPQH
clone size: many; D gene: -; V gene: TRBV18; J gene: TRBJ2-1; CDR3 protein: ASSPPSRRYNEQF
clone size: many; D gene: TRBD2; V gene: TRBV6-1; J gene: TRBJ2-7; CDR3 protein: ASRTGLASSYEQY
clone size: -; D gene: -; V gene: TRBV20-1; J gene: TRBJ1-1; CDR3 protein: SARDFSIMNTEAF
clone size: many; D gene: TRBD1; V gene: TRBV27; J gene: TRBJ2-7; CDR3 protein: ASSPQGQPTGEQY
clone size: many; D gene: -; V gene: TRBV6-1; J gene: TRBJ2-7; CDR3 protein: ASSEREFSYRQY
clone size: many; D gene: -; V gene: TRBV12-3/TRBV12-4; J gene: TRBJ1-3; CDR3 protein: ASSLRPGLGNTIY
clone size: many; D gene: TRBD1; V gene: TRBV28; J gene: TRBJ1-6; CDR3 protein: ASSRTDRGSSPLH
clone size: -; D gene: TRBD2; V gene: TRBV3-1; J gene: TRBJ2-5; CDR3 protein: ASSQGASGRRETQY
clone size: many; D gene: -; V gene: TRBV19; J gene: TRBJ2-1; CDR3 protein: ASRGDGSLNNEQF
clone size: -; D gene: -; V gene: TRBV20-1; J gene: TRBJ1-6; CDR3 protein: SARASGFSPLH
clone size: many; D gene: TRBD2; V gene: TRBV28; J gene: TRBJ2-3; CDR3 protein: ASSAPGLAAITSDTQY
clone size: many; D gene: TRBD1; V gene: TRBV28; J gene: TRBJ1-1; CDR3 protein: ASGTLHRGQLNTEAF
clone size: -; D gene: -; V gene: TRBV11-3; J gene: TRBJ2-2; CDR3 protein: ASSLGGWAGGTGELF
clone size: -; D gene: -; V gene: TRBV10-3; J gene: TRBJ2-7; CDR3 protein: AISENGYEQY
clone size: few; D gene: TRBD2; V gene: TRBV5-4; J gene: TRBJ2-3; CDR3 protein: ASRSRGGSNTQY
clone size: -; D gene: TRBD1; V gene: TRBV3-1; J gene: TRBJ2-4; CDR3 protein: ASSQEGPGQGTTLAKNIQY
clone size: many; D gene: -; V gene: TRBV10-2; J gene: TRBJ2-3; CDR3 protein: ASSESLWAGDTQY
clone size: many; D gene: TRBD1; V gene: TRBV6-1; J gene: TRBJ1-2; CDR3 protein: ASRPGGGYGYT
clone size: many; D gene: TRBD2; V gene: TRBV28; J gene: TRBJ2-1; CDR3 protein: ASSTRLAVTYNEQF
clone size: many; D gene: -; V gene: TRBV7-9; J gene: TRBJ2-7; CDR3 protein: ASSYQGYEQY
clone size: -; D gene: -; V gene: TRBV28; J gene: TRBJ2-6; CDR3 protein: ASGGAGSGANVLT
clone size: many; D gene: -; V gene: TRBV28; J gene: TRBJ2-4; CDR3 protein: ASSLAGIDIQY
clone size: few; D gene: TRBD1; V gene: TRBV5-5; J gene: TRBJ1-5; CDR3 protein: ASSPGTAIQPQH
clone size: many; D gene: TRBD1; V gene: TRBV11-2; J gene: TRBJ2-1; CDR3 protein: ASSRDRGQDEQF
clone size: many; D gene: TRBD1; V gene: TRBV7-9; J gene: TRBJ2-3; CDR3 protein: ASSQTTGTTDTQY